Listed here are 26 T cell receptor beta chains from one sample, sequenced in a study of cytomegalovirus exposure and HLA in healthy donors. PCR primers comprised 60 Vbeta and 13 Jbeta primers. Method: immunoSEQ multiplex PCR; TCRdb's copy keeps in-frame clones and lacks some. The table includes about 150,000 clones, roughly 10% detected once. The sequenced material came from PBMCs. All receptors come from a man aged 50-59 years in good health and CMV-seronegative.

For this clone: The same CDR3 also results from other DNA sequences found in this sample. The chain joins TRBV5-1 to TRBJ2-5, with unresolved D. V was trimmed by 1 base and J by 1 base, leaving 11 bases between them. From germline, CDR1 is SGHRS and CDR2 YFSETQ. This CDR3 has 15 amino acids. CDR3: CASSLLAGSQETQYF. In DNA form, the CDR3 reads TGCGCCAGCAGCTTGTTAGCCGGGTCCCAAGAGACCCAGTACTTC.

This clone was observed a few times. J is TRBJ2-7 and V is TRBV10-1, with D possibly matching TRBD1 (6 bases). There are 13 residues in the CDR3. The V end lost 2 bases, the J end lost 3 bases, and 8 bases lay between the germline ends. The germline V gene encodes CDR1 WNHNN and CDR2 SYGVQD (reference sequence). The CDR3 DNA follows: TGCGCCAGCAGTGAGGACAGGATCTACGAGCAGTACTTC. This translates into CASSEDRIYEQYF.

In this sample, this clone turned up a few times. V gene TRBV28 combines with J gene TRBJ2-7; D remains unclear. The V end lost 6 bases, the J end lost 4 bases, and 16 bases lay between the germline ends. The V gene's germline CDR1 is MDHEN and CDR2 SYDVKM. The CDR3 loop spans 14 amino acids. The DNA for the CDR3 is TGTGCCAGCAGGGGCTCTCTTTGGGTATACGAGCAGTACTTC. Protein sequence: CASRGSLWVYEQYF.

This clone was found many times. The J gene is TRBJ1-1, the V gene TRBV7-8; TRBD1 might be the D (5 bases). The CDR3 spans 15 residues. CDR1 is SGHVS, CDR2 FQNEAQ, per germline. V was trimmed by 4 bases and J by 1 base, leaving 13 bases between them. The chain's CDR3 is CASSSERGENTEAFF. The DNA of the CDR3 is TGTGCCAGCAGCTCTGAGCGGGGGGAGAACACTGAAGCTTTCTTT.

This clone occurred a few times. The chain uses TRBV5-1 and TRBJ2-1; tentative D call: TRBD2 (6 bases). Germline V CDR1 and CDR2: SGHRS, YFSETQ. CDR3 length equals 14 residues. V dropped 0 bases and J dropped 5 bases, with 9 bases sitting between them. CDR3 in amino acids: CASSLEGTDNEQFF. CDR3 coding DNA: TGCGCCAGCAGCTTGGAGGGGACTGACAATGAGCAGTTCTTC.

In its sample, this clone was seen a few times. This chain connects TRBV30 to TRBJ1-5; 12 bases match TRBD1. CDR3 length: 15 amino acids. J gave up 6 bases and V 1 base, and 4 bases lay outside the gene matches. Germline V gene lookup returns CDR1 GTSNPN and CDR2 SVGIG (reference sequence). In DNA, the CDR3 is TGTGCCTGGAGTGCCGGGACAGGGGGCGGTCAGCCCCAGCATTTT. Encoded protein: CAWSAGTGGGQPQHF.

This chain connects TRBV25-1 to TRBJ1-2, with D possibly matching TRBD1 (5 bases). Looked up from germline, CDR1 is MGHDK and CDR2 is SYGVNS. V shed 5 bases and J shed 6 bases, with 13 bases lying between them. The CDR3 runs to 13 residues. CDR3 in DNA: TGTGCCAGCAGTAGATCGGGGGGGGATGGCTACACCTTC. Translation gives CASSRSGGDGYTF.

The rearrangement links TRBV6-5 to TRBJ2-5; possibly TRBD1 for D (6 bases). This CDR3 is 13 amino acids long. The V end was cut by 5 bases, the J end by 5 bases, with 12 bases between. Germline V gene data show CDR1 as MNHEY and CDR2 as SVGAGI. The CDR3 DNA is TGTGCCAGCAGTATCAGGGGTAGGGAGACCCAGTACTTC. Its translation: CASSIRGRETQYF.

This clone was seen only a few times. This chain connects TRBV28 to TRBJ2-4, with 9 bases aligning to TRBD2. The germline gives CDR1 MDHEN, CDR2 SYDVKM. The CDR3 covers 14 residues. Unmatched junction bases numbered 7, after V lost 11 bases and J lost 2 bases. CDR3 nucleotide sequence: TGTGCCCTGGGAGCGGGAGGATCCAAAAACATTCAGTACTTC. Translated: CALGAGGSKNIQYF.

A single count supports this clone. This chain connects TRBV30 to TRBJ1-4; 10 bases align to TRBD1. J lost 5 bases, V lost 3 bases, and 6 bases had no gene match. This CDR3 has 15 residues. CDR1 is GTSNPN and CDR2 is SVGIG in the germline V gene (reference sequence). In nucleotides, the CDR3 is TGTGCCTGGAGCGAAGGACAGGGGGAGAATGAAAAACTGTTTTTT. It yields the protein CAWSEGQGENEKLFF.

The V gene is TRBV7-8, the J gene TRBJ2-1, with TRBD1 matching over 9 bases. CDR1 is SGHVS, CDR2 FQNEAQ, per germline. The CDR3 length is 15 residues. The V gene end was trimmed by 7 bases and the J gene end by 6 bases; junction bases not matched to a gene: 10. The CDR3 DNA sequence: TGTGCCAGCACGATCGACAGGGGGAATTTCAATGAGCAGTTCTTC. Translating it yields CASTIDRGNFNEQFF. The whole variable domain, filled in from reference TRBV7-8 and TRBJ2-1, reads GAGVSQSPRYKVAKRGQDVALRCDPISGHVSLFWYQQALGQGPEFLTYFQNEAQLDKSGLPSDRFFAERPEGSVSTLKIQRTQQEDSAVYLCASTIDRGNFNEQFFGPGTRLTVL.

CDR3 residues: CASSGDRGPKETQYF. DNA of the CDR3: TGTGCCAGCAGTGGCGACAGGGGGCCAAAAGAGACCCAGTACTTC. V is TRBV28 and J is TRBJ2-5; 10 bases fit TRBD1. CDR3 length: 15 residues. CDR1 is MDHEN and CDR2 is SYDVKM in the germline V gene. V gave up 5 bases and J gave up 3 bases; unmatched junction bases: 6. The full variable domain, in which reference TRBV28 and TRBJ2-5 provide the parts outside the CDR3, is DVKVTQSSRYLVKRTGEKVFLECVQDMDHENMFWYRQDPGLGLRLIYFSYDVKMKEKGDIPEGYSVSREKKERFSLILESASTNQTSMYLCASSGDRGPKETQYFGPGTRLLVL.

This clone has a count of ten or more. The rearrangement links TRBV6-1 to TRBJ1-1, with D hard to call. CDR3 length equals 15 residues. Germline lookup yields CDR1 MNHNS and CDR2 SASEGT. Between the trimmed V and J ends, which lost 5 bases and 2 bases, there was a span of 15 bases. The CDR3: CASSSPRTGNTEAFF. CDR3 coding DNA: TGTGCCAGCAGTTCTCCGCGGACGGGAAACACTGAAGCTTTCTTT.

This clone was seen only a few times. This chain uses TRBV12-5 with TRBJ1-1, with D perhaps TRBD1 (5 bases). The CDR3 consists of 17 residues. Looked up from germline, CDR1 is LGHNT and CDR2 is FRNRAP. Trimming cost V 0 bases and J 5 bases, with 19 bases left between them. Here the CDR3 reads CASGLVRAGVLGTEAFF. CDR3 bases: TGTGCTAGTGGTTTGGTACGGGCGGGGGTATTAGGGACTGAAGCTTTCTTT.

The J gene is TRBJ1-2, the V gene TRBV4-2; unclear D gene. This CDR3 is 22 amino acids long. V shed 0 bases and J shed 0 bases, with 29 bases lying between them. Germline values: CDR1 LGHNA, CDR2 YNFKEQ. CDR3 DNA: TGTGCCAGCAGCCAAGAAAACATCCCTTTTTGGGAACACGGGAGAACTAACTATGGCTACACCTTC. Amino acids: CASSQENIPFWEHGRTNYGYTF.

The genes are TRBV15 and TRBJ1-2, with 8 bases identical to TRBD1. Losses at the gene ends were 0 bases for V and 7 bases for J; bases not matched to a gene: 1. The CDR3 totals 13 residues. CDR1 LNHNV and CDR2 YYDKDF come from the germline V gene (reference sequence). The DNA of the CDR3 is TGTGCCACCAGCAGAGATGGACAGGGTGGCTACACCTTC. Protein product: CATSRDGQGGYTF. The entire variable domain, with the rest obtained from reference TRBV15 and TRBJ1-2, is as follows: DAMVIQNPRYQVTQFGKPVTLSCSQTLNHNVMYWYQQKSSQAPKLLFHYYDKDFNNEADTPDNFQSRRPNTSFCFLDIRSPGLGDTAMYLCATSRDGQGGYTFGSGTRLTVV.

The chain links TRBV6-6 to TRBJ2-3; the match to TRBD2 covers 10 bases. The germline V gene has CDR1 MNHNY and CDR2 SVGAGI (reference sequence). V lost 7 bases to trimming and J lost 3 bases; unmatched junction nucleotides: 7. This CDR3 spans 15 amino acids. CDR3 nucleotides: TGTGCCAGCATGGAGCCAGCGGGGGGGACAGATACGCAGTATTTT. Residues: CASMEPAGGTDTQYF.

This clone was seen a handful of times. The chain combines TRBV7-2 with TRBJ2-5; 16 nucleotides match TRBD2. The V and J ends lost 5 bases and 8 bases, in that order; junction bases with no gene match: 11. CDR1 is SGHTA and CDR2 is FQGNSA in the germline V gene. This CDR3 is 17 amino acids long. The CDR3 region has the DNA TGTGCCAGCAGCCTTAGGGGACTAGCGGGGGGGCCGGGTACCCAGTACTTC. Protein sequence: CASSLRGLAGGPGTQYF.

This clone was counted a few times. The gene calls are TRBV25-1 and TRBJ2-5; D might be TRBD1 (6 bases). Germline V CDR1 and CDR2: MGHDK, SYGVNS. The CDR3 is 15 amino acids. The germline V and J ends were trimmed by 1 base and 1 base, with 10 bases remaining between them. The CDR3 loop is CASSEWTATQETQYF. The CDR3 region has the DNA TGTGCCAGCAGTGAATGGACAGCTACCCAAGAGACCCAGTACTTC.

Only a few counts were recorded for this clone. This chain links TRBV19 with TRBJ2-5; 7 bases fit TRBD1. The CDR3 consists of 17 residues. The germline gives CDR1 LNHDA, CDR2 SQIVND (reference sequence). The V gene end was trimmed by 2 bases and the J gene end by 2 bases; junction bases not matched to a gene: 11. The CDR3 is CASSIHGTGQTQETQYF. The CDR3 DNA follows: TGTGCCAGTAGTATACACGGGACGGGACAGACTCAAGAGACCCAGTACTTC.

This chain connects TRBV10-1 to TRBJ2-7; D unresolved. Trimming stripped 3 bases from V and 1 base from J, with 4 bases between. This CDR3 comprises 12 residues. The germline gives CDR1 WNHNN, CDR2 SYGVQD (reference sequence). The CDR3 loop reads CASSESSYEQYF. CDR3 bases: TGCGCCAGCAGTGAATCGTCCTACGAGCAGTACTTC.

This clone appeared a few times. This CDR3 is missing its conserved last phenylalanine or tryptophan, likely due to a read error. The chain combines TRBV9 with TRBJ1-2; TRBD1 matches at 7 bases. Germline lookup yields CDR1 SGDLS and CDR2 YYNGEE. The CDR3 consists of 14 residues. V lost 4 bases, J lost 4 bases, and 7 bases stayed unmatched. DNA for the CDR3: TGTGCCAGCAGCACGGGGGACAGCAGCTATGGCTACACCCTC. Translated, it gives CASSTGDSSYGYTL.

In this sample, this clone turned up a few times. The chain combines TRBV19 with TRBJ2-1; 12 nucleotides agree with TRBD1. The CDR3 spans 17 residues. Germline assignment: CDR1 LNHDA and CDR2 SQIVND (reference sequence). The V segment lost 0 bases and the J segment 7 bases; nucleotides outside the gene matches: 7. The CDR3 sequence: CASSIDPGTGGRNEQFF. Written as DNA, the CDR3 is TGTGCCAGTAGTATAGACCCCGGGACAGGGGGCAGGAATGAGCAGTTCTTC.

The V call is TRBV5-1, the J call TRBJ1-1, with TRBD1 matching 8 bases. From germline, CDR1 is SGHRS and CDR2 YFSETQ. V gave up 3 bases and J gave up 5 bases; unmatched junction bases: 12. This CDR3 comprises 16 residues. CDR3 nucleotide sequence: TGCGCCAGCAGCTGGGAATCCAGGGGGCTCGATACTGAAGCTTTCTTT. Amino acids: CASSWESRGLDTEAFF. Using reference TRBV5-1 and TRBJ1-1 for the parts outside the CDR3, the full variable domain is KAGVTQTPRYLIKTRGQQVTLSCSPISGHRSVSWYQQTPGQGLQFLFEYFSETQRNKGNFPGRFSGRQFSNSRSEMNVSTLELGDSALYLCASSWESRGLDTEAFFGQGTRLTVV.

This clone has more than one count but fewer than ten. This chain connects TRBV29-1 to TRBJ1-5, with D possibly being TRBD1 (6 bases). The CDR3 loop spans 13 amino acids. The V and J ends lost 6 bases and 6 bases respectively, with 15 bases between them. CDR1 is SQVTM, CDR2 ANQGSEA, per germline. The CDR3 is CSVAPARGQPQHF. The DNA for the CDR3 is TGCAGCGTGGCCCCGGCCAGGGGTCAGCCCCAGCATTTT.

CDR3 residues: CACLSGANVLTF. The CDR3, as DNA: TGTGCCTGTCTCTCTGGGGCCAACGTCCTGACTTTC. The chain uses TRBV30 and TRBJ2-6; D call uncertain. Trimming took off 6 bases at V and 0 bases at J, with 3 bases between the two ends. Germline lookup yields CDR1 GTSNPN and CDR2 SVGIG (reference sequence). This CDR3 has 12 residues.